The entry below gives a single TCR beta chain sequence along with its context. Its matching antigen is unknown. Template switching by 5'RACE with UMIs generated the TCR beta cDNA. From its re-call of the 5' RACE reads, TCRdb lists each CDR3 protein once, without DNA. This sample's clone table lists roughly 160,000 distinct CDR3 sequences. The data derive from a study of T cells expressing NK-cell markers. Overall study context: It was sorted CD3+CD56-NKG2C+, CD3+CD56+NKG2C- and CD3+CD56+NKG2C+ T cells that provided the TCR beta repertoires.

General study findings and limits: The study found these clonotypes also leading the CD3+CD56-NKG2C+ fraction in several donors.

The origin of this receptor is a man aged 18 to 69 in good health. Sequencing used blood T cells: a sorted CD56 or NKG2C T cell subset, CD4+ or CD8+ T cells, or bulk PBMC T cells (not recorded which).

Here the CDR3 reads CASSERGYNSPLHF. The chain links TRBV6-1 to TRBJ1-6; there is no DNA to check the TCRdb D call of TRBD1. Germline lookup yields CDR1 MNHNS and CDR2 SASEGT. The CDR3 is made up of 14 amino acids.